Shown below are 9 T cell receptor beta chains from a single sample sequenced in a study of cytomegalovirus exposure and HLA in healthy donors. Libraries were prepared by immunoSEQ multiplex PCR; TCRdb keeps only in-frame clonotypes and omits some of them. The table includes 100,000 to 150,000 clones, approximately 94% detected once. Source material: PBMCs. These receptors were taken from a woman between 18 and 29 years old in good health and CMV-seronegative.

The chain couples TRBV7-2 to TRBJ1-1; perhaps TRBD1 as D (6 bases). V was cut by 2 bases and J by 5 bases, with 12 bases left in between. In germline, CDR1 is SGHTA, CDR2 FQGNSA. This CDR3 is built from 14 residues. The CDR3 protein is CASSLTSGETEAFF. CDR3 nucleotides: TGTGCCAGCAGCTTAACCTCAGGGGAGACTGAAGCTTTCTTT.

The chain recombines TRBV7-3 with TRBJ2-1, with TRBD1 as a possible D gene (6 bases). V was pared by 2 bases and J by 0 bases, with 8 bases between. The germline CDR1 and CDR2 sequences are SGHTA and FQGTGA. CDR3 length: 15 residues. The CDR3 is CASSLSGDSYNEQFF. As DNA, the CDR3 is TGTGCCAGCAGCTTATCAGGGGACTCCTACAATGAGCAGTTCTTC.

The chain recombines TRBV18 with TRBJ2-3; 12 bases are shared with TRBD2. V lost 2 bases to trimming and J lost 3 bases; unmatched junction nucleotides: 6. CDR3 size: 17 residues. Germline V gene data show CDR1 as KGHSH and CDR2 as LQKENI. The CDR3 loop reads CASSPGLAGLRTDTQYF. Written as DNA, the CDR3 is TGTGCCAGCTCACCAGGACTAGCGGGACTGCGGACAGATACGCAGTATTTT.

The chain recombines TRBV19 with TRBJ1-3; 7 nucleotides align to TRBD1. The ends lost 5 bases at V and 3 bases at J; junction bases unmatched: 4. This CDR3 is 14 amino acids long. Looked up from germline, CDR1 is LNHDA and CDR2 is SQIVND (reference sequence). CDR3 nucleotide sequence: TGTGCCAGTAGTCCCCGGACAGGTGGAAACACCATATATTTT. It is translated as CASSPRTGGNTIYF.

The CDR3 sequence is CAISRLAGGTDTQYF. The DNA for the CDR3 is TGTGCCATCAGTCGACTAGCGGGAGGCACAGATACGCAGTATTTT. The chain employs TRBV10-3 and TRBJ2-3; 12 positions match TRBD2. The CDR3 runs 15 residues. V trimming: 5 bases; J trimming: 1 base; junction bases outside the gene matches: 1. Germline values: CDR1 ENHRY, CDR2 SYGVKD.

This clone came up once. The rearrangement joins TRBV19 to TRBJ1-1; 11 positions match TRBD1. J was trimmed by 5 bases and V by 5 bases; bases with no gene match: 10. Germline V gene lookup returns CDR1 LNHDA and CDR2 SQIVND (reference sequence). This CDR3 is 16 amino acids long. The CDR3 coding sequence is TGTGCCAGTAGTCCAGGACAGGGGGCGATCGGGACTGAAGCTTTCTTT. Translation gives CASSPGQGAIGTEAFF.

CDR3 sequence reads: CATSGTGTVTLEQYF. In DNA form, the CDR3 reads TGTGCCACCAGCGGAACCGGGACAGTCACCCTGGAGCAGTACTTC. The chain couples TRBV15 to TRBJ2-7, with 7 positions matching TRBD1. CDR1 is LNHNV and CDR2 is YYDKDF in the germline V gene (reference sequence). The junction had 14 bases not matched to a gene; V was cut back by 5 bases and J by 7 bases. The CDR3 has 15 amino acids.

The chain combines TRBV23-1 with TRBJ1-3; D is unresolved. TRBV23-1 has ORF status, its function being uncertain. V shed 2 bases and J shed 0 bases, with 8 bases lying between them. The CDR3 covers 15 residues. The CDR3 coding sequence is TGCGCCAGCAGTCAAGATCAGGACTCTGGAAACACCATATATTTT. Protein product: CASSQDQDSGNTIYF.

This clone has a single count. The CDR3 sequence: CASSPPGGFGYTF. CDR3 sequence (DNA): TGTGCCAGCAGTCCCCCAGGGGGCTTTGGCTACACCTTC. This chain joins TRBV28 and TRBJ1-2, with 8 bases fitting TRBD1. The CDR3 is made up of 13 amino acids. Germline CDR1 is MDHEN and CDR2 is SYDVKM. With 5 bases clipped from V and 7 bases from J, the junction kept 6 bases outside the gene matches.